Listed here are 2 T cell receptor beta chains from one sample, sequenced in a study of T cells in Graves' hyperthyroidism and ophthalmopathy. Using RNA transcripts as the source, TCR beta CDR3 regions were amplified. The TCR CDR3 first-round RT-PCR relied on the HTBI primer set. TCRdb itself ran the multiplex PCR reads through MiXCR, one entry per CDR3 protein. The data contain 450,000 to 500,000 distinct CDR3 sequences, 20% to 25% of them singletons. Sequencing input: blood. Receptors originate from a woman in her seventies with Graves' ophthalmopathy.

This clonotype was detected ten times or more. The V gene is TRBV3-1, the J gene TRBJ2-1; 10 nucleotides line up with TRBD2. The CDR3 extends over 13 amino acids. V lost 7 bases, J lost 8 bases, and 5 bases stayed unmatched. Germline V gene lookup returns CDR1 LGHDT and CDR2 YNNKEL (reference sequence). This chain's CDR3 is CASKPSGSHEQFF. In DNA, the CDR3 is TGTGCCAGCAAGCCTAGCGGGAGTCATGAGCAGTTCTTC.

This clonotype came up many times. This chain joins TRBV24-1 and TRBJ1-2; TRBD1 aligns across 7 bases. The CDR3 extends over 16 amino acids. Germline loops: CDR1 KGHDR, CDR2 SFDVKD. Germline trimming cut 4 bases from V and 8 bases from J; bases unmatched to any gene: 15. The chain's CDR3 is CATSDPRGTVRRGYTF. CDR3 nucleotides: TGTGCCACCAGTGACCCGCGTGGGACAGTCCGCCGGGGCTACACCTTC.